This TCR beta chain stems from a study of identical twins (TCRdb year 2016). About the study as a whole: To test whether fetal clonotypes persist, the study used deep sequencing on TCR alpha and beta repertoires from monozygotic twins, unrelated adults of various ages, and cord blood. To rule out contamination, the twin experiments were replicated at different times with different library preparation protocols. Study-wide conclusions, independent of this receptor: Because the same donors could not be followed over many years, the conclusions depended on cross-sectional statistical analysis. Out-of-frame TCR alpha sequences shared between twins showed an excess of low generation-probability sequences compared with coincidental sharing between unrelated individuals. In beta out-of-frame sequences, excess twin sharing was weaker, because having fewer shared sequences lowered the signal-to-noise ratio. Zero-insertion analyses could be partly confounded by invariant T cells such as MAIT and iNKT, although diverse VJ usage argued against such confounding for most clonotypes. In monozygotic twins, out-of-frame TCR alpha sharing was systematically underestimated by recombination models, although the models agreed with sharing between unrelated individuals. Abundant cord blood beta clonotypes carried fewer insertions; young adult naive repertoires showed a weaker similar trend, while memory repertoires showed none.

In regard to this clonotype: This clone's antigen is unknown. No base qualities exist here, and no much larger clone lies one base off it.

Libraries were constructed by 5' RACE. Instrument used: Illumina HiSeq 2000. Template switching introduced a universal primer binding site; the final cDNA contained a unique molecular identifier, enabling accurate counting of TCR cDNA molecules. Specific primers in the conserved constant-segment region were used to synthesize first-strand cDNA for TCR alpha and beta chains. To control for contamination, every cDNA library was double barcoded, receiving both a SMART-Mk sample barcode and Illumina barcodes. TruSeq adapter sequences and Illumina sample barcodes were added in two successive PCR steps. The Illumina HiSeq platform was used with custom primers to sequence TCR alpha and beta cDNA libraries. As for the authors' bioinformatics: Unique molecular identifiers were extracted from raw reads with MiGEC, and CDR3 positions were determined with MiXCR. For each individual, recombination models were inferred using an EM algorithm with the repgenHMM and IGoR tools. The analysis of shared clonotypes was done with the tcR package in R, with sharing normalized by the product of cloneset sizes. Out-of-frame nonproductive sequences were analyzed to study raw recombination free of thymic and clonal selection effects. TCRdb reworked the public reads: Q25 trimming with fastp, MiXCR clone assembly, productive beta chains retained. Rows are unified per CDR3 protein, each entry keeping the most common DNA and genes. TCRdb assigned the V and J calls; the authors' analysis was not used. The table for this sample lists 520,000 or so distinct CDR3 sequences; less than 25% of them were counted only once. Jointly, the top ten make up under 0.95% of the sample.

CDR1 LGHDT and CDR2 YNNKEL were looked up in the germline V gene (reference sequence). After removal of 2 bases from V and 0 bases from J, the junction retains 4 bases not matched to a gene. The CDR3 spans 15 residues, from the cysteine through the phenylalanine. The DNA shown is the 45-base CDR3, in frame from base 1. Every donor in the study was a healthy Caucasian. The twin cohort consisted of three pairs of female monozygotic twins, all aged roughly 18 to 30 years. Positive isolation kits from Invitrogen were used to isolate the CD4+ and CD8+ T cell populations. Another study also made use of these data, one on T cells expressing NK-cell markers. Per the second study: TCR beta-chain repertoires were profiled in sorted CD3+CD56+NKG2C+, CD3+CD56+NKG2C- and CD3+CD56-NKG2C+ T-cell subsets from fewer than 10 donors. Seven of the eight sequenced donors were HCMV-seropositive and one was HCMV-seronegative. To restrict sorting to alphabetaTCR-expressing T cells, an anti-gammadeltaTCR antibody was added in several experiments. In more than five donors, the dominant CD3+CD56+NKG2C+ clonotypes ranked among the top 10 CD8+ clonotypes, making up 1.0-7.0% of CD8+ T cells. Those dominant clonotypes were again the most abundant among CD3+CD56-NKG2C+ cells in a handful of donors, at about 25-65%. It remained unclear whether the expanded NKG2C-expressing T cell clones were specific for HCMV antigens. The eight sequenced donors were randomly selected healthy volunteers, three men and five women. A commercial ELISA kit detecting HCMV-specific IgG in serum was used to determine HCMV serostatus. MIGEC was used to demultiplex reads and group the reads by UMI, and MiTCR was used to assemble and quantify clonotypes. To remove erroneous sequences, TCR cDNA sequences were retained only when supported by two or more reads. Downstream repertoire analysis used the tcR package, and clonotypes were matched across fractions by CDR3 nucleotide sequence plus V segment. VDJmatch was used to annotate antigen specificity against VDJdb, with one amino acid substitution in CDR3 allowed.

The receptor chain draws on TRBV3-1 and TRBJ2-7, with 7 central nucleotides matching TRBD1. This receptor was obtained from a woman younger than 35 in good health. Sequenced sample: CD4+ T cells sorted from blood. Read as DNA, the sequence is TGTGCCAGCAGCCAAACGGGACAGAACTCCTACGAGCAGTACTTC. Its translation is CASSQTGQNSYEQYF.